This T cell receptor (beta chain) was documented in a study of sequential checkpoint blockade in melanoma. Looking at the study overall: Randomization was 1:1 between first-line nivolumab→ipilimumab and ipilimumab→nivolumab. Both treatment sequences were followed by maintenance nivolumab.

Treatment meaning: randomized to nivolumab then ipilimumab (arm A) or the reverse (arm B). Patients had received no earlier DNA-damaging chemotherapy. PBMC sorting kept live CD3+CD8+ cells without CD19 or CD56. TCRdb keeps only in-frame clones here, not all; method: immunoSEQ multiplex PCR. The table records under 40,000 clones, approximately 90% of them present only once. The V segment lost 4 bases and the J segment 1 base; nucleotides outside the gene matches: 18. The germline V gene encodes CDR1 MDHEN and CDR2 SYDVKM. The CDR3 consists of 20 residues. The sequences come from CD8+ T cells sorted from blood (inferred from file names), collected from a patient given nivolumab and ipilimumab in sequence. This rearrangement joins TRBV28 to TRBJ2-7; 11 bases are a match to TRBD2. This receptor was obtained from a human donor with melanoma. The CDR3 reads CASSSPRTSGSHSYSYEQYF. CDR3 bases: TGTGCCAGCAGTTCCCCTAGAACTAGCGGGAGCCACTCCTATTCCTACGAGCAGTACTTC. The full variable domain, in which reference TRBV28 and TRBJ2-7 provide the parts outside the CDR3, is DVKVTQSSRYLVKRTGEKVFLECVQDMDHENMFWYRQDPGLGLRLIYFSYDVKMKEKGDIPEGYSVSREKKERFSLILESASTNQTSMYLCASSSPRTSGSHSYSYEQYFGPGTRLTVT.